The 5 T cell receptor beta chains below all came from one sample that was sequenced in a study of blood T cell repertoires in COVID-19. Assay: immunoSEQ multiplex PCR; the TCRdb copy retains only in-frame clones and omits some. The sample has 110,000 to 150,000 clones, 70% to 90% seen once; the top ten hold 4.3%. The sample consisted of PBMCs or T cells enriched from blood (not recorded which). Receptor source: a man aged 45-65 years who had recovered from COVID-19.

V and J are TRBV18 and TRBJ1-3; the match to TRBD1 covers 8 bases. The CDR3 contains 15 residues. CDR1 and CDR2 from the germline V gene are KGHSH and LQKENI. V gave up 6 bases and J gave up 0 bases; unmatched junction bases: 4. In nucleotides, the CDR3 is TGTGCCAGCTCTGCAGGACAGGGCTCTGGAAACACCATATATTTT. Its protein product is CASSAGQGSGNTIYF.

The V call is TRBV19, the J call TRBJ1-5, with 8 positions matching TRBD1. The CDR3 has 17 residues. Per the germline V gene, CDR1 is LNHDA and CDR2 is SQIVND (reference sequence). Trimming removed 1 base from V and 6 bases from J; junction bases left unmatched: 11. CDR3 in amino acids: CASSIGTGKRVGQPQHF. CDR3 in DNA: TGTGCCAGTAGTATAGGGACAGGGAAGAGGGTGGGTCAGCCCCAGCATTTT.

J is TRBJ1-1 and V is TRBV5-1, with 7 bases that match TRBD1. The CDR3 is 13 residues long. Germline V gene data show CDR1 as SGHRS and CDR2 as YFSETQ. After removal of 4 bases from V and 5 bases from J, the junction contained 5 bases not matched to a gene. CDR3: CASSRTGVTEAFF. The CDR3 DNA follows: TGCGCCAGCAGCCGCACAGGGGTGACTGAAGCTTTCTTT.

This clone was counted a single time. The rearrangement uses TRBV19 and TRBJ1-1; TRBD1 matches 7 bases. This CDR3 has 13 amino acids. Germline CDR1 reads LNHDA; CDR2 reads SQIVND (reference sequence). Trimming cost V 11 bases and J 5 bases; bases outside gene matches: 11. CDR3 in amino acids: CASRQAGGTEAFF. The CDR3 DNA reads as TGTGCCTCCCGACAGGCAGGGGGGACTGAAGCTTTCTTT.

Note on this clone: Other DNA sequences in the sample encode the same CDR3. The V gene is TRBV7-3, the J gene TRBJ1-1; the D gene is possibly TRBD1 (6 bases). The germline gives CDR1 SGHTA, CDR2 FQGTGA. The CDR3 has 14 residues. The V gene lost 2 bases and the J gene lost 4 bases, with 11 bases spanning the gap. The DNA for the CDR3 is TGTGCCAGCAGCTTAGGGGGCGCGGGCACTGAAGCTTTCTTT. Translating it yields CASSLGGAGTEAFF.